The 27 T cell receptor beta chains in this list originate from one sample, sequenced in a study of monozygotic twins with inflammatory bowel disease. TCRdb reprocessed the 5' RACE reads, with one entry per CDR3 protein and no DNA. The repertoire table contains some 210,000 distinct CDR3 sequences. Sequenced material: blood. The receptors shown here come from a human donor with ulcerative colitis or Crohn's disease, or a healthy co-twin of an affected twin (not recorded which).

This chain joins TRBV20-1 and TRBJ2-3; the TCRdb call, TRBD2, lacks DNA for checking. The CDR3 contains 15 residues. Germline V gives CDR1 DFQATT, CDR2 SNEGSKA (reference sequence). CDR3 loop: CSASGGAGSTDTQYF.

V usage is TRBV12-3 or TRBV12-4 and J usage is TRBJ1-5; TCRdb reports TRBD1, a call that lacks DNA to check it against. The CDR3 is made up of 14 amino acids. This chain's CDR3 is CASSTMGTGEPQHF.

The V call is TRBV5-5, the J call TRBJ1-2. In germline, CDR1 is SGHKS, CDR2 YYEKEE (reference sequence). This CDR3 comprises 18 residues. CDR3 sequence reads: CASSLSNLFTGEVHGYTF.

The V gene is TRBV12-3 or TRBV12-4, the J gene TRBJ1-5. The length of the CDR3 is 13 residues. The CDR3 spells CASSPFWSQPQHF.

CDR3 region: CASSFNRDWAEAFF. The chain has TRBV5-1 and TRBJ1-1; the TCRdb D gene call, TRBD1, has no DNA to confirm it. The CDR3 has 14 residues. Germline V gene lookup returns CDR1 SGHRS and CDR2 YFSETQ.

The CDR3: CASSFGIGTEQFF. The rearrangement joins TRBV5-1 to TRBJ2-1; TCRdb designates TRBD1, a call that cannot be tested without DNA. CDR1 is SGHRS and CDR2 is YFSETQ in the germline V gene. The CDR3 sequence is 13 residues long.

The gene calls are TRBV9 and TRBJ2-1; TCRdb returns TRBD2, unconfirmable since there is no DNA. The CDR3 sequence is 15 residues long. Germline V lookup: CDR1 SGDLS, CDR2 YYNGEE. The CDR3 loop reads CASSVASSGGNEQFF. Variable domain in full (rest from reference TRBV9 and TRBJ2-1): DSGVTQTPKHLITATGQRVTLRCSPRSGDLSVYWYQQSLDQGLQFLIQYYNGEERAKGNILERFSAQQFPDLHSELNLSSLELGDSALYFCASSVASSGGNEQFFGPGTRLTVL.

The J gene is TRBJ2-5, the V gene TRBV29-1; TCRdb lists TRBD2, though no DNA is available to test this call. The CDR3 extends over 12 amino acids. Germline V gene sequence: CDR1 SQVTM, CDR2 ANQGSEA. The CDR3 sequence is CSVERGLRTQYF.

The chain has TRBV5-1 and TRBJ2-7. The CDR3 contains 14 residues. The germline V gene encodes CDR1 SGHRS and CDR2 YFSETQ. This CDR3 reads CASSLVAGPSEQYF.

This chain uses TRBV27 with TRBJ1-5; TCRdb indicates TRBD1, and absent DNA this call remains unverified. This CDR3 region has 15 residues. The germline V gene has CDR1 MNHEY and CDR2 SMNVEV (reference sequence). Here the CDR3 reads CASSQWGYGNQPQHF.

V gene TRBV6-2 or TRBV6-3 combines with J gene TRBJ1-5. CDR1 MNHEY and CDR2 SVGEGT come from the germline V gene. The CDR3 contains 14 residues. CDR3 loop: CASSYTTWQQPQHF.

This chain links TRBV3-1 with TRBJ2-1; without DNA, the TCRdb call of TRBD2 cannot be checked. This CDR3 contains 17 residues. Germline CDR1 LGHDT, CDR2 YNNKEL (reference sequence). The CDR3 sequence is CASSQVSGGPSYNEQFF.

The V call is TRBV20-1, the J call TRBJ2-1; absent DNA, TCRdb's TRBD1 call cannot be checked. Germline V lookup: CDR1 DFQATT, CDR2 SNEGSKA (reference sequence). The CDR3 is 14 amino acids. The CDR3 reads CSAFRDPTDNEQFF.

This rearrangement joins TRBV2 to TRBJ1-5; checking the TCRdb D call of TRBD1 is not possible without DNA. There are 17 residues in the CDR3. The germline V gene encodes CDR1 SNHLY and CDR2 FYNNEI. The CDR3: CASSAGQLLYSNQPQHF.

CDR3 protein: CASSLAGAEQYF. The chain joins TRBV5-1 to TRBJ2-7; TCRdb picks TRBD1, but there is no DNA to check that call. This CDR3 contains 12 residues. Germline V lookup: CDR1 SGHRS, CDR2 YFSETQ. Combining the CDR3 with reference TRBV5-1 and TRBJ2-7 gives the whole variable domain KAGVTQTPRYLIKTRGQQVTLSCSPISGHRSVSWYQQTPGQGLQFLFEYFSETQRNKGNFPGRFSGRQFSNSRSEMNVSTLELGDSALYLCASSLAGAEQYFGPGTRLTVT.

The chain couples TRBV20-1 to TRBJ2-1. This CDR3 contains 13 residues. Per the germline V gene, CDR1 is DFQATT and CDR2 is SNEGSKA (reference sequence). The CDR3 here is CSAATGAHNEQFF.

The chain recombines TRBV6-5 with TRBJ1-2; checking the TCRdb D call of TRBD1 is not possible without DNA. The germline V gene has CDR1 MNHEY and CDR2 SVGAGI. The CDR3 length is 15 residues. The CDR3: CASSYSTGLGFGYTF.

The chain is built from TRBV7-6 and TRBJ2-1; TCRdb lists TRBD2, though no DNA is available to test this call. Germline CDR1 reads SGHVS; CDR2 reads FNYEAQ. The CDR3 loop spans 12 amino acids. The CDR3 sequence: CASSLGTSEQFF.

The CDR3 spells CASSLPEGIYYPTDTQYF. This chain links TRBV7-4 with TRBJ2-3; TCRdb lists TRBD1, though no DNA is available to test this call. Looked up from germline, CDR1 is SGHVT and CDR2 is SQSDAQ. The CDR3 sequence is 18 residues long.

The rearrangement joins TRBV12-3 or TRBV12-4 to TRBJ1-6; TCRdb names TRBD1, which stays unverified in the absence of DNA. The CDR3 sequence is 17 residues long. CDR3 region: CASSSAGQGAWNSPLHF.

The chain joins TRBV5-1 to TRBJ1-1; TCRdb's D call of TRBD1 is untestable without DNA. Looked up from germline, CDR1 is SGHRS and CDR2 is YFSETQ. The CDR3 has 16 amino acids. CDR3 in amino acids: CASSFTQGDGRTEAFF.

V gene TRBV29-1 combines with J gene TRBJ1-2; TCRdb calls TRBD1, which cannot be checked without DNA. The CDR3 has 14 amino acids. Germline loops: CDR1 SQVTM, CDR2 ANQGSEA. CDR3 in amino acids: CSVAVRDRGEGYTF.

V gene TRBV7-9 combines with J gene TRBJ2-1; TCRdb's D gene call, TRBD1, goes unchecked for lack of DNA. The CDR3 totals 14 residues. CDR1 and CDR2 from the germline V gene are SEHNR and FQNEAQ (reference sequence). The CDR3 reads CASSSITQGDEQFF.

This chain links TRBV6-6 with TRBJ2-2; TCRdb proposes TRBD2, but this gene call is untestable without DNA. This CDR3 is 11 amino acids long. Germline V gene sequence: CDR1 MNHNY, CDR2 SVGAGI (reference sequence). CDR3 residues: CASRRGLELFF.

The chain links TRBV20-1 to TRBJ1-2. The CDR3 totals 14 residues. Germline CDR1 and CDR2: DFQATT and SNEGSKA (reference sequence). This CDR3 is CSASGQATNYGYTF.

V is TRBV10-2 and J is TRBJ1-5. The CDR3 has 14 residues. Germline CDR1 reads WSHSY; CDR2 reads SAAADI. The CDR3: CASSRPGPFQPQHF.

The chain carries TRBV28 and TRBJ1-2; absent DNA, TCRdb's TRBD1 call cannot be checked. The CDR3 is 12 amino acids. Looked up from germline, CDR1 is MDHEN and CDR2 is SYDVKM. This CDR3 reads CASSQGNYGYTF.